A single sample gave rise to the 23 T cell receptor beta chains below, sequenced in a study of T cell responses to AZD1222 COVID-19 vaccine. Here immunoSEQ multiplex PCR was the method, and the copy in TCRdb shows in-frame clones only, minus some. Of about 120,000 clones in the sample, about 89% are singletons; the top ten hold about 10%. Material: peripheral blood, obtained on day 0 of AZD1222 vaccination. The origin of the receptors is an adult in good health.

The rearrangement uses TRBV28 and TRBJ1-4; possible D gene TRBD1, 5 bases. The CDR3 is 14 amino acids. CDR1 and CDR2 (germline): MDHEN, SYDVKM. V was clipped by 4 bases and J by 2 bases, with 8 bases between them. DNA of the CDR3: TGTGCCAGCAGTTCGGGGGGGACTAATGAAAAACTGTTTTTT. This translates into CASSSGGTNEKLFF.

This chain joins TRBV28 and TRBJ1-5, with D uncertain. Germline values: CDR1 MDHEN, CDR2 SYDVKM. This CDR3 comprises 13 residues. V lost 11 bases, J lost 5 bases, and 16 bases lay in between. The CDR3 DNA sequence: TGTGCCGCACGCTTGGGCGGGGATCAGCCCCAGCATTTT. Amino acid sequence: CAARLGGDQPQHF. The variable domain in full, with the rest retrieved from reference TRBV28 and TRBJ1-5, is DVKVTQSSRYLVKRTGEKVFLECVQDMDHENMFWYRQDPGLGLRLIYFSYDVKMKEKGDIPEGYSVSREKKERFSLILESASTNQTSMYLCAARLGGDQPQHFGDGTRLSIL.

V and J are TRBV27 and TRBJ1-2, with 7 bases identical to TRBD1. The germline gives CDR1 MNHEY, CDR2 SMNVEV (reference sequence). J gave up 4 bases and V 0 bases, and 2 bases lay outside the gene matches. The CDR3 covers 14 residues. In nucleotides, the CDR3 is TGTGCCAGCAGTTTATCGGGACAGCTCTATGGCTACACCTTC. Residues: CASSLSGQLYGYTF.

In its sample, this clone was seen once. The chain employs TRBV7-2 and TRBJ1-1; D is unresolved. Germline CDR1 SGHTA, CDR2 FQGNSA. V was pared by 3 bases and J by 4 bases, with 21 bases between. CDR3 length: 17 amino acids. For the CDR3, the DNA is TGTGCCAGCAGCTTTTCATCTTCTGACATTAGAGGCACTGAAGCTTTCTTT. Its translation is CASSFSSSDIRGTEAFF.

This clone was detected only a few times. The J gene is TRBJ1-1, the V gene TRBV14; 9 bases are a match to TRBD1. Trimming at V came to 7 bases and at J to 3 bases, leaving 9 bases not matched to a gene. The CDR3 runs to 15 residues. CDR1 is SGHDN and CDR2 is FVKESK in the germline V gene. The CDR3, as DNA: TGTGCCAGCATAAAATTGACAGGGGGGGACACTGAAGCTTTCTTT. Translated: CASIKLTGGDTEAFF.

The chain couples TRBV6-5 to TRBJ2-1; D is uncertain. Germline V gene sequence: CDR1 MNHEY, CDR2 SVGAGI. This CDR3 has 14 residues. V was clipped by 5 bases and J by 3 bases, with 11 bases between them. CDR3 nucleotides: TGTGCCAGCAGTCAGGACGTGGTCTACAATGAGCAGTTCTTC. Translated, it gives CASSQDVVYNEQFF.

The V call is TRBV18, the J call TRBJ2-1; 13 nucleotides agree with TRBD2. Trimming cost V 3 bases and J 2 bases; bases outside gene matches: 7. The V gene's germline CDR1 is KGHSH and CDR2 LQKENI. The CDR3 loop spans 18 amino acids. CDR3 sequence (DNA): TGTGCCAGCTCACCGCCCGGACTAGCGGGAGTTCCCTACAATGAGCAGTTCTTC. Protein product: CASSPPGLAGVPYNEQFF.

This rearrangement joins TRBV6-2 or TRBV6-3 to TRBJ1-1, with D maybe TRBD1 (6 bases). Germline-derived CDR1 and CDR2 are MNHEY and SVGEGT. CDR3 length: 16 residues. Trimming cost V 4 bases and J 5 bases, with 20 bases left between them. CDR3: CASSLSFGGGLTEAFF. The CDR3 DNA is TGTGCCAGCAGTTTATCATTTGGGGGGGGGCTAACTGAAGCTTTCTTT.

In its sample, this clone was seen a few times. V gene TRBV5-1 combines with J gene TRBJ2-1, with D possibly being TRBD1 (6 bases). V was clipped by 1 base and J by 5 bases, with 16 bases between them. The CDR3 totals 16 residues. Germline CDR1 is SGHRS and CDR2 is YFSETQ. CDR3 DNA: TGCGCCAGCAGCTTGACCGGGACACCGAGGAACAATGAGCAGTTCTTC. It is translated as CASSLTGTPRNNEQFF.

The chain uses TRBV10-1 and TRBJ1-1, with TRBD1 as a possible D gene (6 bases). This CDR3 is built from 15 residues. With 1 base removed from V and 6 bases from J, the gap between germline ends came to 15 bases. CDR1 WNHNN and CDR2 SYGVQD come from the germline V gene (reference sequence). The CDR3 sequence: CASSEYRQGIAEAFF. The CDR3 DNA follows: TGCGCCAGCAGTGAGTATCGGCAGGGGATCGCTGAAGCTTTCTTT.

The chain recombines TRBV12-3 or TRBV12-4 with TRBJ2-5; D unresolved. CDR3 length equals 13 residues. V lost 1 base to trimming and J lost 4 bases, with 7 bases between them. Here the CDR3 reads CASSLGLRETQYF. CDR3 DNA sequence: TGTGCCAGCAGTTTAGGCCTCCGAGAGACCCAGTACTTC.

This chain uses TRBV11-2 with TRBJ1-6; D is possibly TRBD1 (5 bases). The CDR3 sequence is 15 residues long. V lost 2 bases and J 10 bases, leaving 15 bases between the germline ends. Germline-derived CDR1 and CDR2 are SGHAT and FQNNGV. CDR3 sequence reads: CASSLRWGGVSPLHF. The CDR3, as DNA: TGTGCCAGCAGCTTACGCTGGGGGGGAGTGTCACCCCTCCACTTT.

The rearrangement uses TRBV5-1 and TRBJ1-3, with D uncertain. The CDR3 extends over 14 amino acids. Between the trimmed V and J ends, which lost 4 bases and 0 bases, there was a span of 8 bases. CDR1 SGHRS and CDR2 YFSETQ come from the germline V gene. In DNA form, the CDR3 reads TGCGCCAGCAGCGACGGTCGCTCTGGAAACACCATATATTTT. Amino acid sequence: CASSDGRSGNTIYF.

The chain recombines TRBV2 with TRBJ2-7; D may be TRBD2 (5 bases). Between the trimmed V and J ends, which lost 7 bases and 0 bases, there was a span of 13 bases. The V gene's germline CDR1 is SNHLY and CDR2 FYNNEI. CDR3 length: 14 residues. The CDR3 loop is CASILGRSSYEQYF. The CDR3 DNA reads as TGTGCCAGCATACTAGGCAGGAGCTCCTACGAGCAGTACTTC.

V gene TRBV18 combines with J gene TRBJ2-1, with 10 bases that match TRBD2. Germline assignment: CDR1 KGHSH and CDR2 LQKENI. Trimming at V came to 6 bases and at J to 6 bases, leaving 11 bases not matched to a gene. This CDR3 spans 16 amino acids. DNA for the CDR3: TGTGCCAGCTCCCTTGACAAACTAGCGGGAAGCAATGAGCAGTTCTTC. Its protein product is CASSLDKLAGSNEQFF. Full variable domain (rest looked up from reference TRBV18 and TRBJ2-1): NAGVMQNPRHLVRRRGQEARLRCSPMKGHSHVYWYRQLPEEGLKFMVYLQKENIIDESGMPKERFSAEFPKEGPSILRIQQVVRGDSAAYFCASSLDKLAGSNEQFFGPGTRLTVL.

J is TRBJ2-7 and V is TRBV7-2, with a possible D match to TRBD2 (6 bases). Trimming took 5 bases from V and 2 from J, leaving 16 bases between them. CDR3 length: 15 residues. In germline, CDR1 is SGHTA, CDR2 FQGNSA. The CDR3 is CASSHEVAAAYEQYF. CDR3 bases: TGTGCCAGCAGCCACGAGGTAGCGGCAGCCTACGAGCAGTACTTC.

This clone was observed once. J is TRBJ2-2 and V is TRBV28; 7 nucleotides align to TRBD1. Unmatched junction bases numbered 6, after V lost 8 bases and J lost 0 bases. The germline gives CDR1 MDHEN, CDR2 SYDVKM. The length of the CDR3 is 15 residues. The CDR3 region has the DNA TGTGCCAGCTCCAGAGGGACAGCGAACACCGGGGAGCTGTTTTTT. Its translation: CASSRGTANTGELFF.

The chain links TRBV7-9 to TRBJ2-5; 14 bases align to TRBD2. After removal of 5 bases from V and 5 bases from J, the junction contained 7 bases not matched to a gene. The germline gives CDR1 SEHNR, CDR2 FQNEAQ (reference sequence). The CDR3 has 16 amino acids. Here the CDR3 reads CASSPPGLAGAETQYF. In DNA, the CDR3 is TGTGCCAGCAGCCCCCCGGGACTAGCGGGAGCTGAGACCCAGTACTTC.

This sequence joins TRBV5-1 and TRBJ2-5, with D perhaps matching TRBD1 (6 bases). Germline V CDR1 and CDR2: SGHRS, YFSETQ. The CDR3 runs to 16 residues. Trimming took off 3 bases at V and 5 bases at J, with 20 bases between the two ends. CDR3: CASSSAGAADQETQYF. The CDR3 coding sequence is TGCGCCAGCAGCTCGGCAGGGGCAGCGGATCAGGAGACCCAGTACTTC. Filled out from reference TRBV5-1 and TRBJ2-5, the complete variable domain reads KAGVTQTPRYLIKTRGQQVTLSCSPISGHRSVSWYQQTPGQGLQFLFEYFSETQRNKGNFPGRFSGRQFSNSRSEMNVSTLELGDSALYLCASSSAGAADQETQYFGPGTRLLVL.

The genes are TRBV7-8 and TRBJ1-4; weak D call: TRBD1 (5 bases). V was shortened by 3 bases and J by 12 bases, with 14 bases between the two germline ends. Germline V CDR1 and CDR2: SGHVS, FQNEAQ. There are 13 residues in the CDR3. The CDR3 region is CASSFPGGGELFF. DNA for the CDR3: TGTGCCAGCAGCTTCCCCGGGGGTGGTGAACTGTTTTTT. Variable domain in full (rest from reference TRBV7-8 and TRBJ1-4): GAGVSQSPRYKVAKRGQDVALRCDPISGHVSLFWYQQALGQGPEFLTYFQNEAQLDKSGLPSDRFFAERPEGSVSTLKIQRTQQEDSAVYLCASSFPGGGELFFGSGTQLSVL.

This CDR3 reads CASSLYPGNTIYF. The DNA of the CDR3 is TGTGCCAGCAGCTTGTACCCTGGAAACACCATATATTTT. The chain joins TRBV7-3 to TRBJ1-3; D gene unclear. The CDR3 is 13 residues long. V gave up 3 bases and J gave up 2 bases, with 5 bases separating them. Per germline, CDR1 SGHTA and CDR2 FQGTGA. The entire variable domain, with the rest obtained from reference TRBV7-3 and TRBJ1-3, is as follows: GAGVSQTPSNKVTEKGKYVELRCDPISGHTALYWYRQSLGQGPEFLIYFQGTGAADDSGLPNDRFFAVRPEGSVSTLKIQRTERGDSAVYLCASSLYPGNTIYFGEGSWLTVV.

The genes are TRBV7-9 and TRBJ1-1, with TRBD1 identical over 7 bases. Germline lookup yields CDR1 SEHNR and CDR2 FQNEAQ (reference sequence). This CDR3 region has 14 residues. Trimming removed 0 bases from V and 7 bases from J; junction bases left unmatched: 5. The chain's CDR3 is CASSLAQQGVEAFF. For the CDR3, the DNA is TGTGCCAGCAGCTTAGCGCAGCAGGGGGTTGAAGCTTTCTTT.

The rearrangement links TRBV4-1 to TRBJ1-2; no clear D gene. CDR3 length equals 16 residues. Looked up from germline, CDR1 is MGHRA and CDR2 is YSYEKL. Trimming cost V 1 base and J 0 bases, with 12 bases left between them. The CDR3 spells CASSQVPRTPNYGYTF. CDR3 coding DNA: TGCGCCAGCAGCCAAGTCCCACGGACCCCTAACTATGGCTACACCTTC.